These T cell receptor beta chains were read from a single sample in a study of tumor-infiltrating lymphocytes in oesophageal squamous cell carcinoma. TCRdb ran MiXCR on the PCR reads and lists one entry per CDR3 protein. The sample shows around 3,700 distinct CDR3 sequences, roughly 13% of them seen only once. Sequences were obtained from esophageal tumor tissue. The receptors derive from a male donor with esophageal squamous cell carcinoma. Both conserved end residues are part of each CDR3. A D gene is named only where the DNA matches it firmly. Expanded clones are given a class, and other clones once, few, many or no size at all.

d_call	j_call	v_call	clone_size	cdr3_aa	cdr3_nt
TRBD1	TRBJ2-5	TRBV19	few	CASSAPDRAQETQYF	TGTGCCAGTAGTGCCCCGGACAGGGCCCAAGAGACCCAGTACTTC
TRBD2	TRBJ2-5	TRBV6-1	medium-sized	CASGEEAGYETQYF	TGTGCCAGCGGTGAGGAAGCGGGGTATGAGACCCAGTACTTC
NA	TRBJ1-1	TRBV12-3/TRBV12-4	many	CASSLALNTEAFF	TGTGCCAGCAGTTTAGCGCTGAACACTGAAGCTTTCTTT
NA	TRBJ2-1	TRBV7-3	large	CASSLQGSSYNEQFF	TGTGCCAGCAGCTTACAGGGTAGCTCCTACAATGAGCAGTTCTTC
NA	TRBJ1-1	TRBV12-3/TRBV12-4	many	CASGNTEAFF	TGTGCCAGCGGCAACACTGAAGCTTTCTTT
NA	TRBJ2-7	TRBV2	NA	CASSEGVAYKQYF	TGTGCCAGCAGTGAAGGCGTAGCCTACAAGCAGTACTTC
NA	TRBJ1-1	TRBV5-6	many	CASSLGRDEANTEAFF	TGTGCCAGCAGCTTGGGGAGGGACGAAGCGAACACTGAAGCTTTCTTT
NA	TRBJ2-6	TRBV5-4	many	CASSLIRSGANVLTF	TGTGCCAGCAGCTTGATCCGGTCTGGGGCCAACGTCCTGACTTTC
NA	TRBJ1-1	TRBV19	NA	CASSTRLQGSEAFF	TGTGCCAGTAGTACGCGCCTACAGGGATCTGAAGCTTTCTTT
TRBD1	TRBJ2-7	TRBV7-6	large	CASSLVETGGEQYF	TGTGCCAGCAGCTTAGTCGAGACAGGGGGCGAGCAGTACTTC
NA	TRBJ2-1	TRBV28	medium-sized	CASRLTGINEQFF	TGTGCCAGCAGATTAACAGGGATCAATGAGCAGTTCTTC
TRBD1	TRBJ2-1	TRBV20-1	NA	CSARTGTGGYNEQFF	TGCAGTGCTCGAACCGGGACAGGGGGCTACAATGAGCAGTTCTTC
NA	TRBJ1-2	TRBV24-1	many	CATSDVGNNYGYTF	TGTGCCACCAGTGATGTGGGTAATAACTATGGCTACACCTTC
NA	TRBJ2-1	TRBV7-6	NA	CASGLGGGTGGVNEQFF	TGTGCTAGCGGCCTAGGAGGGGGGACTGGCGGGGTCAATGAGCAGTTCTTC
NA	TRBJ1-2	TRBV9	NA	CASSVVPDSGGYTF	TGTGCCAGCAGCGTAGTCCCCGATTCCGGCGGCTACACCTTC
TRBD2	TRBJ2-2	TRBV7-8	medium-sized	CASSLRTGGNTGELFF	TGTGCCAGCAGCTTAAGGACGGGGGGGAACACCGGGGAGCTGTTTTTT
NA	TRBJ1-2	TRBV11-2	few	CASSSWRVGRLYGYTF	TGTGCCAGCAGCTCATGGAGGGTGGGCAGACTCTATGGCTACACCTTC
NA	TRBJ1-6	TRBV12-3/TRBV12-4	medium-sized	CASSLRGGGYNSPLHF	TGTGCCAGCAGTTTGAGAGGTGGGGGATATAATTCACCCCTCCACTTT
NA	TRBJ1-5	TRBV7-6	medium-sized	CASSSRGNQPQHF	TGTGCCAGCAGCTCGAGGGGAAATCAGCCCCAGCATTTT
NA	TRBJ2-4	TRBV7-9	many	CASAERPRDSPLHF	TGTGCCAGCGCTGAGAGGCCCCGAGATTCACCCCTCCACTTC
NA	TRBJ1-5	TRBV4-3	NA	CASSQDAQTNQPQHF	TGCGCCAGCAGCCAAGATGCGCAGACCAATCAGCCCCAGCATTTT
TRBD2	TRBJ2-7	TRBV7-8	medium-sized	CASDAGERGVDEQYF	TGTGCCAGCGACGCCGGGGAGCGGGGGGTGGACGAGCAGTACTTC
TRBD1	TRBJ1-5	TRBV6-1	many	CASSRQGQPQHF	TGTGCCAGCAGCCGACAGGGTCAGCCCCAGCATTTT
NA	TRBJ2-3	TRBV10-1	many	CASSESRVWYDTQYF	TGCGCCAGCAGTGAATCTAGGGTGTGGTACGATACGCAGTATTTT
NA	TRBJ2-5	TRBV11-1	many	CASSPPGYGETQYF	TGTGCCAGCAGTCCTCCGGGGTACGGCGAGACCCAGTACTTC
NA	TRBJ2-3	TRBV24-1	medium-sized	CASQRPGTDTQYF	TGTGCCTCACAGCGGCCAGGGACAGATACGCAGTATTTT
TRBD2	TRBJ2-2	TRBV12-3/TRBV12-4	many	CASSLDGGATGELFF	TGTGCCAGCAGTTTAGACGGGGGGGCCACCGGGGAGCTGTTTTTT
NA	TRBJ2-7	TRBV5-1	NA	CASSPSLDEQYF	TGCGCCAGCAGCCCCAGTCTGGACGAGCAGTACTTC
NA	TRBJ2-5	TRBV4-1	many	CASSQDGARGRETQYF	TGCGCCAGCAGCCAAGATGGGGCAAGGGGGAGAGAGACCCAGTACTTC
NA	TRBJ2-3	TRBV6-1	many	CASSSTWGTDTQYF	TGTGCCAGCAGTTCTACTTGGGGCACAGATACGCAGTATTTT
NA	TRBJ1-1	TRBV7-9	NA	CASTPVGGRGTEAFF	TGTGCCAGCACCCCGGTCGGGGGGCGGGGGACTGAAGCTTTCTTT
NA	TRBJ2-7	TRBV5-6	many	CASSSNSYEQYF	TGTGCCAGCAGCTCAAACAGCTACGAGCAGTACTTC
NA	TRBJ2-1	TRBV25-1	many	CASSPRRAGFYNEQFF	TGTGCCAGCTCTCCTAGGAGGGCAGGATTCTACAATGAGCAGTTCTTC
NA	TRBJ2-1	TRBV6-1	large	CASTGKVPGSYNEQFF	TGTGCCAGCACTGGTAAGGTCCCGGGGTCCTACAATGAGCAGTTCTTC
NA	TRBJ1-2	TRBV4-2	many	CASSQDAGQNYGYTF	TGTGCCAGCAGCCAAGATGCAGGACAGAACTATGGCTACACCTTC
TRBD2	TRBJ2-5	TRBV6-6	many	CASSYGIAGMTETQYF	TGTGCCAGCAGTTACGGGATAGCGGGAATGACAGAGACCCAGTACTTC
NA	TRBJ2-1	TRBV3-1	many	CASSQTANEQFF	TGTGCCAGCAGCCAAACTGCAAATGAGCAGTTCTTC
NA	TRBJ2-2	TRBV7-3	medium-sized	CASSSSPGANTGELFF	TGTGCCAGCAGCTCAAGTCCGGGGGCGAACACCGGGGAGCTGTTTTTT
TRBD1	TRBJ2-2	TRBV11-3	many	CASSLGPFRGKNTGELFF	TGTGCCAGCAGCTTAGGTCCCTTCAGGGGGAAAAACACCGGGGAGCTGTTTTTT
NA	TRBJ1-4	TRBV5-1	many	CASSSNSGLEKLFF	TGCGCCAGCAGCTCAAACTCGGGTCTTGAAAAACTGTTTTTT
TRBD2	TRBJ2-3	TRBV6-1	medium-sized	CAIQRGGSTDTQYF	TGTGCCATCCAGCGGGGGGGTAGCACAGATACGCAGTATTTT
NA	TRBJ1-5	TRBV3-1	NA	CASSQFNQPQHF	TGTGCCAGCAGCCAGTTCAATCAGCCCCAGCATTTT
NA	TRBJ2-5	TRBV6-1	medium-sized	CASSEGGQGLGETQYF	TGTGCCAGCAGTGAAGGGGGTCAGGGGTTAGGAGAGACCCAGTACTTC
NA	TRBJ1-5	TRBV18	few	CASSKEGDQPQHF	TGTGCCAGCTCTAAAGAGGGGGATCAGCCCCAGCATTTT
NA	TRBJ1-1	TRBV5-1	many	CASSHGYAEVNTEAFF	TGCGCCAGCAGCCATGGGTACGCCGAGGTGAACACTGAAGCTTTCTTT
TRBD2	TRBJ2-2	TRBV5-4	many	CASSPNSGLNTGELFF	TGTGCCAGCAGCCCCAATAGCGGGCTCAACACCGGGGAGCTGTTTTTT
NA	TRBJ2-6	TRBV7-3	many	CASSVDRVLWLHLRF	NA
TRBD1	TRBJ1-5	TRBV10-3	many	CAISRDRGEGQPQHF	TGTGCCATCAGCCGGGACAGGGGGGAAGGTCAGCCCCAGCATTTT
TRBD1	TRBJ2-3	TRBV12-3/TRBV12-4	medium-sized	CASSGTGASTDTQYF	TGTGCCAGCAGTGGGACAGGGGCGAGCACAGATACGCAGTATTTT
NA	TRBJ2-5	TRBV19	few	CASSNVARGRRETQYF	TGTGCCAGTAGTAACGTTGCCCGGGGCCGTCGGGAGACCCAGTACTTC
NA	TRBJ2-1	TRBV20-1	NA	CSARDEVSSYNEQFF	TGCAGTGCTAGAGATGAGGTTAGCTCCTACAATGAGCAGTTCTTC
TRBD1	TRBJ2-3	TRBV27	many	CASSFRGPSTDTQYF	TGTGCCAGCAGTTTCAGGGGGCCTAGCACAGATACGCAGTATTTT
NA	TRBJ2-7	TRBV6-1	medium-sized	CASSHQGLFGYEQYF	TGTGCCAGCAGCCACCAGGGGTTGTTCGGCTACGAGCAGTACTTC
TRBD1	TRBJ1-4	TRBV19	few	CASSMGTVLNEKLFF	TGTGCCAGTAGTATGGGGACAGTCCTTAATGAAAAACTGTTTTTT
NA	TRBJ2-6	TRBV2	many	CASTQQGSGANVLTF	TGTGCCAGCACCCAACAGGGATCTGGGGCCAACGTCCTGACTTTC
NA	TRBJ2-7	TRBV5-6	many	CASSLDEYEQYF	TGTGCCAGCAGCTTGGACGAGTACGAGCAGTACTTC